The present TCR beta chain was sequenced within a study of control samples from healthy donors and cancer patients. Germline V gene data show CDR1 as SNHLY and CDR2 as FYNNEI. The ends lost 10 bases at V and 2 bases at J; junction bases unmatched: 7. The CDR3 sequence is 13 residues long. Sequencing used immunoSEQ multiplex PCR; TCRdb keeps in-frame clones, though not all of them. The table includes about 130,000 clones, more than 85% detected once. The clonotype originates from a man between 18 and 35 years old in good health. The genes are TRBV2 and TRBJ1-1; 7 nucleotides line up with TRBD1. The sequenced sample was blood. The CDR3 is CANDRERNTEAFF. CDR3 DNA: TGTGCCAACGACAGGGAACGAAACACTGAAGCTTTCTTT.